A selection of T cell receptor beta chains follows, all from one sample in a study of blood T cell repertoires in COVID-19. Clones were sequenced by immunoSEQ multiplex PCR, and TCRdb holds only the in-frame ones, with some missing. Among around 300,000 clones listed, 90% were seen once. The specimen was PBMCs or T cells enriched from blood (not recorded which). The receptors were sampled from a woman aged 18-30 years with acute COVID-19. Each CDR3 is given with its conserved first and last residue. A D gene is named only where the DNA matches it firmly. The listing skips clone size in some rows; elsewhere it reads once, few, many or a size class.

TRBV5-1	few	TRBJ1-6	NA	TGCGCCAGCAGCTTGGGGAGGGTAGGAACGAAATCACCCCTCCACTTT	CASSLGRVGTKSPLHF
TRBV7-3	once	TRBJ1-1	NA	TGTGCCAGCAGCATGGGACAGAACACTGAAGCTTTCTTT	CASSMGQNTEAFF
TRBV7-2	NA	TRBJ1-1	TRBD1	TGTGCCAGTCGCACTCAGGCAGGGGGTGAAGCTTTCTTT	CASRTQAGGEAFF
TRBV9	NA	TRBJ1-2	TRBD1	TGTGCCAGCAGCACCGGGACAGGTTATTTAGAAGGCTACACCTTC	CASSTGTGYLEGYTF
TRBV11-2	NA	TRBJ1-2	TRBD1	TGTGCCAGCAGAGTAACAGGGGAATGGGACTATGGCTACACCTTC	CASRVTGEWDYGYTF
TRBV5-8	NA	TRBJ2-6	TRBD1	TGTGCCAGCAGCTCCTTATGGGACAGGGATCTCTCTGGGGCCAACGTCCTGACTTTC	CASSSLWDRDLSGANVLTF
TRBV6-5	once	TRBJ2-6	NA	TGTGCCAGCAGTTACGGGGGCTCCGGGGCCAACGTCCTGACTTTC	CASSYGGSGANVLTF
TRBV19	NA	TRBJ1-2	TRBD1	TGTGCCAGTAGTCGACAGGGCTGGGGCTACACCTTC	CASSRQGWGYTF
TRBV5-1	once	TRBJ2-3	NA	TGCGCCAGCAGCTTGGATCCCGGGAGCACAGATACGCAGTATTTT	CASSLDPGSTDTQYF
TRBV3-1/TRBV3-2	NA	TRBJ1-2	NA	TGTGCCAGCAGCCAAGGACAAGCCGATGGCTACACCTTC	CASSQGQADGYTF
TRBV7-2	once	TRBJ2-7	NA	TGTGCCAGCAGCTTAGTCTCCGGAGGAAGGGAGCAGTACTTC	CASSLVSGGREQYF
TRBV18	NA	TRBJ1-5	NA	TGTGCCAGCTCACCAGGGGGGAAACAGCCCCAGCATTTT	CASSPGGKQPQHF
TRBV3-1/TRBV3-2	NA	TRBJ2-7	TRBD2	TGTGCCAGCAGCTTAGGGACTAGCGGAGCCTACGAGCAGTACTTC	CASSLGTSGAYEQYF
TRBV11-2	once	TRBJ1-1	NA	TGTGCCAGCAGCATTACCCAGGGAAACACTGAAGCTTTCTTT	CASSITQGNTEAFF
TRBV11-3	few	TRBJ1-4	TRBD1	TGTGCCAGCAGCCCCAGGACAGGGGGAGAAAAACTGTTTTTT	CASSPRTGGEKLFF
TRBV19	NA	TRBJ1-5	TRBD1	TGTGCCAGTAGCCGAGACAGGGGAGAGGCATATAGCAATCAGCCCCAGCATTTT	CASSRDRGEAYSNQPQHF
TRBV28	NA	TRBJ1-5	NA	TGTGCCAGCAGTCCAGGGATATACAATCAGCCCCAGCATTTT	CASSPGIYNQPQHF
TRBV7-9	NA	TRBJ2-1	TRBD1	TGTGCCAGCAGCGCGGTACAGGGGAGCGAGCAGTTCTTC	CASSAVQGSEQFF
TRBV19	NA	TRBJ2-7	NA	TGTGCCAGTAGTATAGATCTTTCGGGGGAAGCCTTCTACGAGCAGTACTTC	CASSIDLSGEAFYEQYF
TRBV5-1	NA	TRBJ2-1	NA	TGCGCCAGCAGCAACGGGATCTACAATGAGCAGTTCTTC	CASSNGIYNEQFF
TRBV13	NA	TRBJ1-3	NA	TGTGCCAGCAGCTTAAGGACAATTATGGGAAACACCATATATTTT	CASSLRTIMGNTIYF
TRBV19	few	TRBJ2-7	NA	TGTGCCAGTAGTATGACGACACTTTACGAGCAGTACTTC	CASSMTTLYEQYF
TRBV11-1	NA	TRBJ1-4	TRBD1	TGTGCCAGCAGCGCGGGACAGCCTCGGGATGAAAAACTGTTTTTT	CASSAGQPRDEKLFF
TRBV27	NA	TRBJ1-4	NA	TGTGCCAGCAGTCCCCGACAGCTCGGGCGTGAAAAACTGTTTTTT	CASSPRQLGREKLFF
TRBV6-5	NA	TRBJ2-7	NA	TGTGCCAGCAGTAGACAGAACCCGTCCTACGAGCAGTACTTC	CASSRQNPSYEQYF
TRBV28	NA	TRBJ2-7	NA	TGTGCCACTCCACCTAGGACTACTCGCTACGAGCAGTACTTC	CATPPRTTRYEQYF
TRBV27	NA	TRBJ2-1	TRBD2	TGTGCCAGCGCCCATCTTTATAGGACTAGCGGGAATCTGGAGGCCAATGAGCAGTTCTTC	CASAHLYRTSGNLEANEQFF
TRBV3-1/TRBV3-2	NA	TRBJ1-2	TRBD1	TGTGCCAGCAGCGCGACAGGGGCGGTCTATGGCTACACCTTC	CASSATGAVYGYTF
TRBV2	NA	TRBJ2-7	TRBD2	TGTGCCAGCAGCGGGACTAGCGGGGGGAGCTCCTACGAGCAGTACTTC	CASSGTSGGSSYEQYF
TRBV7-9	NA	TRBJ1-1	NA	TGTGCCAGCAATTTCCAGGGGTCTCTGAACACTGAAGCTTTCTTT	CASNFQGSLNTEAFF
TRBV19	NA	TRBJ1-2	NA	TGTGCCAGTAGTCCGACAGCTAACTATGGCTACACCTTC	CASSPTANYGYTF
TRBV13	NA	TRBJ2-1	TRBD2	TGTGCCAGCAGCCTTAGCGGGAACCTCCACAATGAGCAGTTCTTC	CASSLSGNLHNEQFF
TRBV27	NA	TRBJ2-7	NA	TGTGCCAGCAGTTCACAGCGGGACAAGTTCTACGAGCAGTACTTC	CASSSQRDKFYEQYF
TRBV4-1	few	TRBJ2-7	NA	TGCGCCAGCAGCCAAGATGAGGAGGCCAACGAGCAGTACTTC	CASSQDEEANEQYF
TRBV2	NA	TRBJ2-7	NA	TGTGCCAGCTCCCAAGGAGGGGCAGCCTACGAGCAGTACTTC	CASSQGGAAYEQYF
TRBV5-1	NA	TRBJ2-7	TRBD2	TGCGCCAGCAGCTTGGCGGCGGGAGTGAGGGAGCAGTACTTC	CASSLAAGVREQYF
TRBV3-1/TRBV3-2	NA	TRBJ2-7	TRBD1	TGTGCCAGCAGCCGAGGGGGCAAGTACGAGCAGTACTTC	CASSRGGKYEQYF